This is a list of T cell receptor beta chains from one sample in a study of T cell responses to AZD1222 COVID-19 vaccine. Using immunoSEQ multiplex PCR, the repertoire was profiled, and TCRdb retains in-frame clones only, with some absent. The sample consists of under 200,000 clones, just over 90% of them appearing once. The input for sequencing was peripheral blood, taken on day 0 of AZD1222 vaccination. These receptors were obtained from an adult in good health. The CDR3 runs from the conserved cysteine through the conserved F or W. Fields, in order: D gene, J gene, CDR3 length, V gene, clone size, CDR3 protein, CDR3 DNA. D genes are given only for firm matches. Expanded clones are given a class, and other clones once, few, many or no size at all.

>.|TRBJ2-4|13|TRBV19|.
CASSVSSKNIQYF
TGTGCCAGTAGCGTATCCTCCAAAAACATTCAGTACTTC
>.|TRBJ2-1|13|TRBV18|.
CASSPPDRQLLIF
TGTGCCAGCTCACCACCGGACCGGCAGCTACTAATCTTC
>.|TRBJ1-1|15|TRBV20-1|.
CSASRDQALNTEAFF
TGCAGTGCTAGTCGAGACCAGGCGCTGAACACTGAAGCTTTCTTT
>TRBD1|TRBJ1-6|15|TRBV5-6|.
CASSITGQGSSPLHF
TGTGCCAGCAGCATTACCGGACAGGGATCCTCACCCCTCCACTTT
>.|TRBJ1-6|14|TRBV27|.
CASSTGPTNSPLHF
TGTGCCAGCAGTACGGGCCCCACTAATTCACCCCTCCACTTT
>.|TRBJ2-1|14|TRBV7-2|.
CASSLVAGNNEQFF
TGTGCCAGCAGCTTAGTTGCAGGGAACAATGAGCAGTTCTTC
>.|TRBJ1-1|13|TRBV7-8|.
CASSQNQGRGAFF
TGTGCCAGCAGCCAGAACCAGGGTAGGGGAGCTTTCTTT
>.|TRBJ1-3|15|TRBV4-1|once
CASSQPGTSGNTIYF
TGCGCCAGCAGCCAACCAGGGACCTCTGGAAACACCATATATTTT
>.|TRBJ1-2|15|TRBV11-2|.
CASSLLVAVTYGYTF
TGTGCCAGCAGCTTACTGGTTGCGGTGACCTATGGCTACACCTTC
>.|TRBJ1-6|13|TRBV12-3/TRBV12-4|few
CASSSTGNSPLHF
TGTGCCAGCAGTTCAACAGGGAATTCACCCCTCCACTTT
>TRBD1|TRBJ1-4|16|TRBV27|.
CASSRRQGARGEKLFF
TGTGCCAGCAGTAGGAGACAGGGGGCGCGGGGTGAAAAACTGTTTTTT
>.|TRBJ1-3|13|TRBV28|.
CASTGGSGNTIYF
TGTGCCAGCACCGGGGGGTCAGGAAACACCATATATTTT
>TRBD1|TRBJ1-1|13|TRBV3-1/TRBV3-2|.
CASSHQGAREAFF
TGTGCCAGCAGCCACCAGGGGGCGCGTGAAGCTTTCTTT
>.|TRBJ1-2|13|TRBV29-1|.
CSVATRSLGGYTF
TGCAGCGTAGCTACGAGATCGCTGGGTGGCTACACCTTC
>TRBD2|TRBJ2-7|16|TRBV11-2|.
CASSLVLAGGLYEQYF
TGTGCCAGCAGCTTAGTTCTAGCGGGGGGATTATACGAGCAGTACTTC
>TRBD2|TRBJ2-1|14|TRBV19|many
CASTLGGGYNEQFF
TGTGCCAGTACACTCGGCGGGGGCTACAATGAGCAGTTCTTC
>TRBD1|TRBJ1-2|14|TRBV6-6|.
CASSYLDRGDGYTF
TGTGCCAGCAGTTACCTAGACAGGGGAGATGGCTACACCTTC
>TRBD1|TRBJ1-5|14|TRBV2|.
CASRETGGGQPQHF
TGTGCCAGCAGAGAGACAGGGGGAGGTCAGCCCCAGCATTTT
>.|TRBJ1-1|14|TRBV2|.
CASRTDSSGAEAFF
TGTGCCAGCAGGACTGACAGTTCGGGCGCTGAAGCTTTCTTT
>TRBD2|TRBJ2-1|15|TRBV3-1/TRBV3-2|.
CASSQGVAGMNEQFF
TGTGCCAGCAGCCAAGGGGTAGCGGGGATGAATGAGCAGTTCTTC
>.|TRBJ1-5|12|TRBV19|.
CASSLGNQPQHF
TGTGCCAGTAGTTTGGGAAATCAGCCCCAGCATTTT
>.|TRBJ2-1|14|TRBV9|once
CASSSGISYNEQFF
TGTGCCAGCAGCTCCGGGATCTCCTACAATGAGCAGTTCTTC
>.|TRBJ1-2|16|TRBV5-4|.
CASSFIAGNSNYGYTF
TGTGCCAGCAGCTTTATCGCAGGCAATTCTAACTATGGCTACACCTTC
>.|TRBJ1-1|15|TRBV28|.
CASSFLGSLSLEAFF
TGTGCCAGCAGTTTCTTGGGCTCCTTGAGCCTTGAAGCTTTCTTT
>.|TRBJ2-1|14|TRBV24-1|.
CATSDAGQHNEQFF
TGTGCCACCAGTGATGCGGGACAGCACAATGAGCAGTTCTTC
>.|TRBJ2-2|14|TRBV29-1|.
CSVEEGLNTGELFF
TGCAGCGTTGAGGAGGGATTGAACACCGGGGAGCTGTTTTTT
>.|TRBJ1-5|16|TRBV24-1|.
CATSDPGQTEGQPQHF
TGTGCCACCAGTGATCCTGGACAGACAGAAGGGCAGCCCCAGCATTTT
>.|TRBJ2-1|13|TRBV2|.
CASSGLVTNEQFF
TGTGCCAGCAGTGGACTAGTGACGAATGAGCAGTTCTTC
>.|TRBJ2-3|13|TRBV7-3|.
CASGARRTDTQYF
TGTGCCAGTGGGGCCCGACGCACAGATACGCAGTATTTT
>TRBD1|TRBJ1-1|14|TRBV11-3|once
CASSYRGMNTEAFF
TGTGCCAGCAGCTACAGGGGGATGAACACTGAAGCTTTCTTT
>.|TRBJ2-6|14|TRBV10-2|.
CASSDTSGANVLTF
TGCGCCAGCAGCGACACCTCTGGGGCCAACGTCCTGACTTTC
>.|TRBJ2-3|14|TRBV28|.
CASSFMGLRDTQYF
TGTGCCAGCAGTTTCATGGGACTTAGAGATACGCAGTATTTT
>.|TRBJ1-5|14|TRBV28|.
CASSLRQINQPQHF
TGTGCCAGCAGTTTACGACAGATCAATCAGCCCCAGCATTTT
>TRBD1|TRBJ2-2|16|TRBV10-2|.
CASSDPSRTGTGELFF
TGCGCCAGCAGTGATCCGAGTAGGACAGGGACCGGGGAGCTGTTTTTT
>.|TRBJ1-5|13|TRBV9|.
CASSVDDNQPQHF
TGTGCCAGCAGCGTAGATGACAATCAGCCCCAGCATTTT
>TRBD1|TRBJ2-1|15|TRBV5-4|.
CASSWDRGSYNEQFF
TGTGCCAGCAGCTGGGACAGGGGCTCCTACAATGAGCAGTTCTTC
>.|TRBJ1-1|15|TRBV18|.
CASSPPAGGGTEAFF
TGTGCCAGCTCACCACCTGCTGGGGGAGGCACTGAAGCTTTCTTT
>.|TRBJ1-2|13|TRBV7-2|.
CASSDGQYNGYTF
TGTGCCAGCAGCGACGGACAGTATAATGGCTACACCTTC
>.|TRBJ1-5|18|TRBV4-2|.
CASSQDLDFGFSPQPQHF
TGTGCCAGCAGCCAAGATTTAGACTTTGGGTTTTCCCCTCAGCCCCAGCATTTT
>.|TRBJ1-6|15|TRBV11-2|.
CASSLWTGEGSPLHF
TGTGCCAGCAGCCTATGGACGGGGGAAGGATCACCCCTCCACTTT
>TRBD1|TRBJ1-1|16|TRBV28|.
CASSRRQGYWDTEAFF
TGTGCCAGCAGCCGCAGACAGGGGTATTGGGACACTGAAGCTTTCTTT
>.|TRBJ1-4|15|TRBV27|few
CASSLRSRGREKLFF
TGTGCCAGCAGTTTAAGAAGCAGGGGTCGGGAAAAACTGTTTTTT
>.|TRBJ1-6|15|TRBV2|few
CASSLSGQGNSPLHF
TGTGCCAGCAGTCTCTCAGGGCAGGGTAATTCACCCCTCCACTTT
>TRBD2|TRBJ2-1|17|TRBV24-1|.
CATSDSTSGGLYNEQFF
TGTGCCACCAGTGATTCGACTAGCGGGGGACTGTACAATGAGCAGTTCTTC
>.|TRBJ2-4|13|TRBV19|.
CATKPGQLNIQYF
TGTGCCACGAAACCCGGACAGCTAAACATTCAGTACTTC
>.|TRBJ1-1|14|TRBV5-1|.
CASSPGTSNTEAFF
TGCGCCAGCAGCCCCGGGACCTCAAACACTGAAGCTTTCTTT
>.|TRBJ1-6|15|TRBV4-1|once
CASSSWTDPNSPLHF
TGCGCCAGCAGTTCTTGGACCGACCCCAATTCACCCCTCCACTTT
>TRBD1|TRBJ1-6|13|TRBV27|.
CASSLTGVSPLHF
TGTGCCAGCAGCCTGACAGGGGTTTCACCCCTCCACTTT
>.|TRBJ1-4|16|TRBV18|few
CASSPRAAATNEKLFF
TGTGCCAGCTCACCAAGGGCAGCTGCAACTAATGAAAAACTGTTTTTT
>TRBD1|TRBJ1-2|14|TRBV19|.
CASSSGQGVYGYTF
TGTGCCAGTAGTTCGGGACAGGGTGTGTATGGCTACACCTTC
>.|TRBJ2-3|14|TRBV4-3|.
CASSQDGSTDTQYF
TGCGCCAGCAGCCAAGATGGGTCCACAGATACGCAGTATTTT
>.|TRBJ1-6|12|TRBV28|.
CASSAYNSPLHF
TGTGCCAGTTCGGCCTATAATTCACCCCTCCACTTT
>.|TRBJ1-3|16|TRBV3-1/TRBV3-2|.
CASSQGYIGSGNTIYF
TGTGCCAGCAGCCAAGGTTACATCGGCTCTGGAAACACCATATATTTT
>.|TRBJ1-1|15|TRBV9|.
CASSPAGFGRTEAFF
TGTGCCAGCAGCCCTGCGGGATTCGGGAGAACTGAAGCTTTCTTT
>.|TRBJ1-4|14|TRBV7-2|.
CASSLEVATSGLFF
TGTGCCAGCAGCTTAGAGGTCGCGACATCCGGACTGTTTTTT
>.|TRBJ1-5|14|TRBV19|once
CATSLGVGNQPQHF
TGTGCCACCTCCTTAGGGGTCGGTAATCAGCCCCAGCATTTT
>.|TRBJ1-3|14|TRBV2|once
CANSGSGVGNTIYF
TGTGCCAACTCAGGGAGCGGAGTTGGAAACACCATATATTTT
>.|TRBJ1-1|15|TRBV7-2|.
CASSLGDLPNTEAFF
TGTGCCAGCAGCTTAGGTGACTTGCCGAACACTGAAGCTTTCTTT
>.|TRBJ1-1|13|TRBV4-1|.
CASSQIRGAEAFF
TGCGCCAGCAGCCAAATAAGGGGAGCTGAAGCTTTCTTT
>.|TRBJ1-2|10|TRBV30|.
CAERGYGYTF
TGTGCGGAGCGTGGCTATGGCTACACCTTC